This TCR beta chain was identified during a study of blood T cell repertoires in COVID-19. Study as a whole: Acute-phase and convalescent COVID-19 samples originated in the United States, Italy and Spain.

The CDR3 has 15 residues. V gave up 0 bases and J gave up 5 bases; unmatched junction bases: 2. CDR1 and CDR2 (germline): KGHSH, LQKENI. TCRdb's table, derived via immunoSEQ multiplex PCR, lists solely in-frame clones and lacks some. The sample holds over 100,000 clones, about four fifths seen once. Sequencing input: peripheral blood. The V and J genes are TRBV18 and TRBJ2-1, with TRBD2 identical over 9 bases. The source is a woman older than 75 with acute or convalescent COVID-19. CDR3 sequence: CASSPPTSGNNEQFF. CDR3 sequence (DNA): TGTGCCAGCTCACCACCGACTAGCGGCAACAATGAGCAGTTCTTC.